This T cell receptor beta chain was sequenced for a study of blood T cell repertoires in COVID-19. Study-wide background: Acute-phase and convalescent COVID-19 samples originated in the United States, Italy and Spain.

Sequencing used immunoSEQ multiplex PCR; TCRdb keeps in-frame clones, though not all of them. The sample records 45,000 to 55,000 clones, approximately 84% being singletons. V lost 3 bases to trimming and J lost 5 bases, with 11 bases between them. Germline CDR1 and CDR2: LNHDA and SQIVND (reference sequence). The CDR3 runs 14 residues. Sequencing was performed on peripheral blood. The chain couples TRBV19 to TRBJ1-3, with a tentative D call TRBD1 (6 bases). This receptor was taken from a man aged 50 to 60 with active COVID-19. CDR3 nucleotide sequence: TGTGCCAGTAGTATGGTGGGGGCCAGAAACACCATATATTTT. This encodes CASSMVGARNTIYF. Based on the CDR3 plus reference TRBV19 and TRBJ1-3, the full variable domain is DGGITQSPKYLFRKEGQNVTLSCEQNLNHDAMYWYRQDPGQGLRLIYYSQIVNDFQKGDIAEGYSVSREKKESFPLTVTSAQKNPTAFYLCASSMVGARNTIYFGEGSWLTVV.